These 14 T cell receptor beta chains share one sample of origin, sequenced in a study of shared clonotypes between healthy human individuals. The assay was immunoSEQ multiplex PCR, and TCRdb's table has in-frame clones only and misses some. The profile shows around 2,000,000 clones, less than 95% of them singletons. Naivety among CD8 cells was defined by CD45RO negativity and positive CCR7 selection, thereby excluding terminally differentiated effector memory CD45RA+ cells. The specimen sequenced was naive CD8+ T cells sorted from blood. These receptors originate from a man aged 18 to 30 in good health.

This clone was observed a single time. The chain combines TRBV5-4 with TRBJ1-1; the D is unclear. This CDR3 has 15 amino acids. V was trimmed by 0 bases and J by 3 bases, leaving 12 bases between them. Germline V gene data show CDR1 as SGHNT and CDR2 as YYREEE (reference sequence). CDR3 in amino acids: CASSLEEGGHTEAFF. DNA for the CDR3: TGTGCCAGCAGCTTGGAGGAGGGCGGTCACACTGAAGCTTTCTTT.

The chain has TRBV5-1 and TRBJ1-1; D ambiguous. Trimming left V 3 bases short and J 0 bases short, with 15 bases between. The CDR3 has 16 amino acids. The germline CDR1 and CDR2 sequences are SGHRS and YFSETQ. The CDR3 reads CASSWVPSGMNTEAFF. The CDR3 nucleotides read TGCGCCAGCAGCTGGGTGCCGAGCGGGATGAACACTGAAGCTTTCTTT.

This chain uses TRBV11-3 with TRBJ1-3, with 9 nucleotides matching TRBD1. V shed 4 bases and J 4 bases; nucleotides not matched to a gene: 5. Germline assignment: CDR1 SGHNT and CDR2 YENEEA. This CDR3 is 15 amino acids long. CDR3 in amino acids: CASSYGQGPGNTIYF. The CDR3 region has the DNA TGTGCCAGCAGCTACGGACAGGGGCCGGGAAACACCATATATTTT.

V and J are TRBV9 and TRBJ2-3; D might be TRBD1 or TRBD2, each matching 6 bases. V was shortened by 0 bases and J by 2 bases, with 10 bases between the two germline ends. Germline V gives CDR1 SGDLS, CDR2 YYNGEE. The CDR3 contains 15 residues. This CDR3 is CASSVAGAPTDTQYF. CDR3 nucleotides: TGTGCCAGCAGCGTAGCGGGGGCCCCCACAGATACGCAGTATTTT.

The count of this clone is one. The V gene is TRBV11-2, the J gene TRBJ2-4, with 12 nucleotides matching TRBD1. J was trimmed by 3 bases and V by 1 base; bases with no gene match: 4. The germline gives CDR1 SGHAT, CDR2 FQNNGV. The CDR3 has 17 amino acids. CDR3 bases: TGTGCCAGCAGCTTAGGGGACAGGGGGCTTCTCAAAAACATTCAGTACTTC. Residues: CASSLGDRGLLKNIQYF.

J is TRBJ2-7 and V is TRBV28; 7 bases are shared with TRBD1. The V and J ends lost 2 bases and 0 bases, in that order; junction bases with no gene match: 7. CDR3 length: 16 residues. In germline, CDR1 is MDHEN, CDR2 SYDVKM. The CDR3 here is CASSLKTGLTSYEQYF. The CDR3 coding sequence is TGTGCCAGCAGTTTAAAGACAGGGCTAACCTCCTACGAGCAGTACTTC.

The V call is TRBV25-1, the J call TRBJ1-4; D is undetermined. The V end lost 9 bases, the J end lost 5 bases, and 13 bases lay between the germline ends. Germline assignment: CDR1 MGHDK and CDR2 SYGVNS. This CDR3 region has 13 residues. The DNA of the CDR3 is TGTGCCAGTTCCCGCGCCTTCAATGAAAAACTGTTTTTT. Protein product: CASSRAFNEKLFF.

This clone was recorded only once. The chain recombines TRBV5-6 with TRBJ2-7, with 9 nucleotides matching TRBD1. Germline trimming cut 4 bases from V and 5 bases from J; bases unmatched to any gene: 10. CDR3 length equals 15 residues. Germline CDR1 is SGHDT and CDR2 is YYEEEE. The DNA of the CDR3 is TGTGCCAGCAGCCCTCCGGGACAGGGCATCCACGAGCAGTACTTC. Protein: CASSPPGQGIHEQYF.

The V call is TRBV2, the J call TRBJ2-3; D tentatively reads TRBD1 or TRBD2 (5 bases each). V was shortened by 9 bases and J by 0 bases, with 10 bases between the two germline ends. This CDR3 comprises 13 residues. From germline, CDR1 is SNHLY and CDR2 FYNNEI. The CDR3 DNA reads TGTGCCAGACGAGGGGCTAGCACAGATACGCAGTATTTT. Translation gives CARRGASTDTQYF.

This rearrangement joins TRBV7-9 to TRBJ2-7; the D gene is possibly TRBD1 (5 bases). This CDR3 spans 15 amino acids. Germline V gene lookup returns CDR1 SEHNR and CDR2 FQNEAQ (reference sequence). V lost 5 bases to trimming and J lost 5 bases, with 19 bases between them. In nucleotides, the CDR3 is TGTGCCAGCAGCGACGACAGTTCCGGCGTTGACGAGCAGTACTTC. Encoded protein: CASSDDSSGVDEQYF.

This chain joins TRBV13 and TRBJ1-4; D unresolved. This CDR3 contains 13 residues. Trimming pared 4 bases from V and 6 bases from J, leaving 9 bases between. CDR1 is PRHDT and CDR2 is FYEKMQ in the germline V gene (reference sequence). CDR3 coding DNA: TGTGCCAGCAGCTCCAACAGAGATGAAAAACTGTTTTTT. Protein: CASSSNRDEKLFF.

V usage is TRBV10-2 and J usage is TRBJ1-1; D gene ambiguous. The CDR3 is 16 amino acids. CDR1 is WSHSY and CDR2 is SAAADI in the germline V gene. The germline V and J ends were trimmed by 2 bases and 4 bases, with 17 bases remaining between them. CDR3 bases: TGCGCCAGCAGTGAGCTTCCGCGCCTCGGGAGCACTGAAGCTTTCTTT. This codes for CASSELPRLGSTEAFF.

As for this clone: Other DNA sequences in the same sample also yield this CDR3. This chain links TRBV6-5 with TRBJ1-2, with 7 bases matching TRBD1. The V gene end was trimmed by 0 bases and the J gene end by 0 bases; junction bases not matched to a gene: 1. Germline CDR1 reads MNHEY; CDR2 reads SVGAGI. The CDR3 runs to 15 residues. The CDR3 DNA is TGTGCCAGCAGTTACTCGGGACAGACTAACTATGGCTACACCTTC. This codes for CASSYSGQTNYGYTF.

The CDR3 is CSVRLATGELFF. In nucleotides, the CDR3 is TGCAGCGTCAGACTCGCCACCGGGGAGCTGTTTTTT. V usage is TRBV29-1 and J usage is TRBJ2-2, with D uncertain. CDR1 is SQVTM, CDR2 ANQGSEA, per germline. The CDR3 has 12 residues. Trimming took off 6 bases at V and 4 bases at J, with 9 bases between the two ends.